This T cell receptor beta chain was recorded in a study of blood T cell repertoires in COVID-19. Study overall: COVID-19 samples from acute and convalescent phases originated in the United States, Italy and Spain. T cells, B-cell-depleted T cells, or PBMCs provided the cDNA or gDNA that served as material.

The germline gives CDR1 SGHKS, CDR2 YYEKEE (reference sequence). The CDR3 contains 13 residues. V was shortened by 3 bases and J by 5 bases, with 12 bases between the two germline ends. Authors' methods: Reference gene primer amplification gave nucleated cell count estimates. Clones were read by immunoSEQ multiplex PCR, and TCRdb kept only the in-frame ones, dropping some. The V and J calls and clone size were taken over from that table, and D and trimming were inferred from the DNA. The sample records some 240,000 clones, about 79% being singletons. This clone was counted only a few times. The sample taken for sequencing was peripheral blood. This receptor was obtained from a man aged 50-59 years with active or convalescent COVID-19. The chain joins TRBV5-5 to TRBJ2-7, with TRBD2 as a possible D gene (6 bases). CDR3 amino acids: CASSWRGGDEQYV. Here the CDR3 DNA reads TGTGCCAGCAGCTGGCGGGGCGGGGACGAGCAGTACGTC.